Listed here are 17 T cell receptor beta chains from one sample, sequenced in a study of control samples from healthy donors and cancer patients. Assay: immunoSEQ multiplex PCR; the TCRdb copy retains only in-frame clones and omits some. The sample records over 45,000 clones, approximately 90% being singletons. The sequencing input was PBMCs. The receptor source for this set is a man aged 25 to 40 with colorectal cancer.

This chain uses TRBV5-6 with TRBJ2-5; D call uncertain. V was cut by 3 bases and J by 1 base, with 7 bases left in between. Germline V gene lookup returns CDR1 SGHDT and CDR2 YYEEEE. This CDR3 contains 13 residues. CDR3 loop: CASSSWGQETQYF. The DNA of the CDR3 is TGTGCCAGCAGCTCATGGGGCCAAGAGACCCAGTACTTC.

The CDR3: CASSTNTEAFF. The DNA of the CDR3 is TGTGCCAGCAGTACGAACACTGAAGCTTTCTTT. V gene TRBV6-2 or TRBV6-3 combines with J gene TRBJ1-1; D not resolved. The V and J ends lost 5 bases and 1 base respectively, with 2 bases between them. The CDR3 runs to 11 residues. Per the germline V gene, CDR1 is MNHEY and CDR2 is SVGEGT.

This chain uses TRBV4-1 with TRBJ1-2; D is uncertain. The CDR3 consists of 15 residues. Deletions cut 1 base from V and 1 base from J, with 10 bases between. The germline V gene encodes CDR1 MGHRA and CDR2 YSYEKL. This chain's CDR3 is CASSQAGPLNYGYTF. The CDR3 nucleotides are TGCGCCAGCAGCCAAGCAGGACCTCTTAACTATGGCTACACCTTC.

This clone was detected a few times. The V gene is TRBV4-1, the J gene TRBJ1-3; D possibly corresponds to TRBD1 (6 bases). Germline CDR1 is MGHRA and CDR2 is YSYEKL. The length of the CDR3 is 19 residues. V lost 3 bases to trimming and J lost 1 base, with 22 bases between them. This CDR3 is CASSHLLPGQRKSGNTIYF. The DNA of the CDR3 is TGCGCCAGCAGCCATCTCTTACCGGGACAAAGAAAATCTGGAAACACCATATATTTT.

This chain connects TRBV25-1 to TRBJ2-1; 7 bases fit TRBD2. This CDR3 region has 14 residues. Germline CDR1 is MGHDK and CDR2 is SYGVNS. V trimming: 5 bases; J trimming: 7 bases; junction bases outside the gene matches: 8. CDR3 sequence reads: CASSFWTSSNEQFF. The CDR3 coding sequence is TGTGCCAGCAGTTTCTGGACTAGTTCTAATGAGCAGTTCTTC. The complete variable domain, with remaining parts taken from reference TRBV25-1 and TRBJ2-1, reads EADIYQTPRYLVIGTGKKITLECSQTMGHDKMYWYQQDPGMELHLIHYSYGVNSTEKGDLSSESTVSRIRTEHFPLTLESARPSHTSQYLCASSFWTSSNEQFFGPGTRLTVL.

This clone was picked up a small number of times. J is TRBJ1-1 and V is TRBV6-6; no reliable D call. The V end was cut by 2 bases, the J end by 0 bases, with 13 bases between. The germline CDR1 and CDR2 sequences are MNHNY and SVGAGI (reference sequence). CDR3 length equals 16 residues. CDR3 sequence reads: CASSYGVGRMNTEAFF. Written as DNA, the CDR3 is TGTGCCAGCAGTTACGGTGTAGGGCGGATGAACACTGAAGCTTTCTTT.

This rearrangement joins TRBV29-1 to TRBJ1-4; unclear D gene. The CDR3 is 12 residues long. Germline-derived CDR1 and CDR2 are SQVTM and ANQGSEA. Deletions cut 4 bases from V and 6 bases from J, with 9 bases between. CDR3 loop: CSVAGEDEKLFF. CDR3 nucleotides: TGCAGCGTTGCCGGGGAAGATGAAAAACTGTTTTTT.

The chain couples TRBV29-1 to TRBJ2-1; D possibly matches TRBD1 or TRBD2 (6 bases each). The germline V and J ends were trimmed by 6 bases and 6 bases, with 15 bases remaining between them. This CDR3 has 13 amino acids. CDR1 and CDR2 (germline): SQVTM, ANQGSEA. The CDR3 spells CSVEGGRFNEQFF. CDR3 sequence (DNA): TGCAGCGTCGAGGGGGGCCGGTTCAATGAGCAGTTCTTC.

The chain uses TRBV6-5 and TRBJ2-5; the D gene is possibly TRBD2 (5 bases). Trimming cost V 0 bases and J 0 bases, with 8 bases left between them. The CDR3 sequence is 15 residues long. CDR1 is MNHEY, CDR2 SVGAGI, per germline. CDR3 sequence reads: CASSYSRLNQETQYF. Here the CDR3 DNA reads TGTGCCAGCAGTTACTCCAGACTAAACCAAGAGACCCAGTACTTC.

The chain uses TRBV4-3 and TRBJ1-1; 9 bases line up with TRBD1. Unmatched junction bases numbered 6, after V lost 0 bases and J lost 1 base. CDR3 size: 17 residues. The germline CDR1 and CDR2 sequences are LGHNA and YSLEER. CDR3 in DNA: TGCGCCAGCAGCCAAGATCATGGGACAGGGTCGAACACTGAAGCTTTCTTT. Translation gives CASSQDHGTGSNTEAFF.

V and J are TRBV7-2 and TRBJ2-2; D might be TRBD2 (5 bases). The V and J ends lost 2 bases and 0 bases respectively, with 16 bases between them. This CDR3 is built from 18 residues. Germline loops: CDR1 SGHTA, CDR2 FQGNSA. This CDR3 is CASSLRAGYYSNTGELFF. CDR3 sequence (DNA): TGTGCCAGCAGCTTAAGGGCGGGCTATTATTCGAACACCGGGGAGCTGTTTTTT.

The CDR3 protein is CASSFGEGTHEQYF. The CDR3 DNA sequence: TGTGCCAGCAGCTTCGGGGAAGGGACCCACGAGCAGTACTTC. The chain employs TRBV7-9 and TRBJ2-7, with D tentatively TRBD1 or TRBD2 (5 bases each). Trimming shortened V by 3 bases and J by 5 bases, and 14 bases separated the two germline ends. The germline gives CDR1 SEHNR, CDR2 FQNEAQ (reference sequence). This CDR3 is 14 amino acids long.

V is TRBV2 and J is TRBJ1-1, with unresolved D. This CDR3 is 13 amino acids long. V dropped 5 bases and J dropped 3 bases, with 10 bases sitting between them. Per germline, CDR1 SNHLY and CDR2 FYNNEI. CDR3 sequence: CASSQKEDTEAFF. The CDR3, as DNA: TGTGCCAGCAGTCAAAAAGAGGACACTGAAGCTTTCTTT.

The rearrangement links TRBV7-8 to TRBJ2-7; a possible D gene is TRBD2 (7 bases). Germline CDR1 reads SGHVS; CDR2 reads FQNEAQ. Trimming cost V 5 bases and J 2 bases, with 13 bases left between them. This CDR3 has 14 residues. CDR3 bases: TGTGCCAGCAGCCCCATCGGGGGGCCCTACGAGCAGTACGTC. Protein product: CASSPIGGPYEQYV.

The CDR3: CASSQDWHQGAKNIQYF. In DNA, the CDR3 is TGTGCCAGCAGCCAAGACTGGCATCAAGGGGCCAAAAACATTCAGTACTTC. This chain links TRBV3-1 (or the pseudogene TRBV3-2) with TRBJ2-4; D remains ambiguous. Per the germline V gene, CDR1 is LGHDT and CDR2 is YNNKEL (reference sequence). This CDR3 region has 17 residues. V lost 0 bases, J lost 1 base, and 13 bases lay in between.

The rearrangement links TRBV27 to TRBJ1-1; D gene uncertain. CDR1 and CDR2 from the germline V gene are MNHEY and SMNVEV (reference sequence). V was clipped by 5 bases and J by 4 bases, with 11 bases between them. The CDR3 has 13 amino acids. CDR3 loop: CASSDMGITEAFF. CDR3 coding DNA: TGTGCCAGCAGTGACATGGGGATCACTGAAGCTTTCTTT.

The chain uses TRBV18 and TRBJ1-4; TRBD1 matches at 10 bases. V was pared by 3 bases and J by 8 bases, with 3 bases of the junction left unmatched. The germline V gene encodes CDR1 KGHSH and CDR2 LQKENI. This CDR3 contains 14 residues. The CDR3 loop reads CASSPQGQGEKLFF. DNA for the CDR3: TGTGCCAGCTCACCGCAGGGACAGGGGGAAAAACTGTTTTTT.